These 21 T cell receptor beta chains share one sample of origin, sequenced in a study of T cell repertoires in cytomegalovirus infection (dated by TCRdb to the late 2010s). The sequencing machine was an Illumina HiSeq 1500. TCRdb redid the processing of the public reads, applying fastp at Q25 and MiXCR, and retained in-frame beta chains. Under each unique CDR3 protein, matching rows form one entry showing the most common genes and DNA. This sample lists about 46,000 distinct CDR3 sequences; 20% to 25% were detected once. Less than 20% of the sample is taken by the ten largest. Antigens for these TCRs are unknown. The sequenced sample consisted of PBMCs, sequenced either directly or after in vitro stimulation (not recorded which). The receptors derive from a human donor in good health (CMV status not recorded). Some clones in this sample may be carry-over from other donors' samples.

This clonotype appeared a few times. The J gene is TRBJ2-2, the V gene TRBV10-3; the D gene is possibly TRBD2 (5 bases). The germline gives CDR1 ENHRY, CDR2 SYGVKD. V shed 3 bases and J shed 5 bases, with 13 bases lying between them. CDR3 length equals 15 residues. In DNA form, the CDR3 reads TGTGCCATCAGTGAATGGCAAACGGGGACCGGGGAGCTGTTTTTT. Translation: CAISEWQTGTGELFF.

This clonotype has ten or more counts. As DNA, the CDR3 is TGTGCCAGCAGTTTAGGCTCTCCCAATGAGCAGTTCTTC. Translation: CASSLGSPNEQFF. The chain joins TRBV12-3 or TRBV12-4 to TRBJ2-1; D is uncertain. The CDR3 consists of 13 residues. Trimming removed 1 base from V and 6 bases from J, with 7 bases in between.

This clonotype was seen more than once but under ten times. The rearrangement joins TRBV27 to TRBJ2-7; 7 positions match TRBD2. After removal of 6 bases from V and 2 bases from J, the junction contained 7 bases not matched to a gene. Germline V lookup: CDR1 MNHEY, CDR2 SMNVEV (reference sequence). The CDR3 has 14 residues. The CDR3 here is CASSLTGGAYEQYF. CDR3 coding DNA: TGTGCCAGCAGCCTCACGGGAGGTGCCTACGAGCAGTACTTC.

This chain links TRBV19 with TRBJ1-3; D might be TRBD1 (6 bases). The germline V gene encodes CDR1 LNHDA and CDR2 SQIVND (reference sequence). The CDR3 runs 16 residues. V lost 6 bases and J lost 0, with 15 bases in between. CDR3 protein: CASRPTGTFSGNTIYF. CDR3 nucleotides: TGTGCCAGTAGGCCGACAGGTACCTTCTCTGGAAACACCATATATTTT.

This clonotype was counted between two and nine times. The V gene is TRBV12-3 or TRBV12-4, the J gene TRBJ1-6, with D unclear. The CDR3 is 15 residues long. Trimming pared 6 bases from V and 7 bases from J, leaving 16 bases between. The CDR3 protein is CASSLSGGLNSPLHF. The DNA of the CDR3 is TGTGCCAGCAGCCTGTCGGGAGGGCTGAATTCACCCCTCCACTTT.

This clonotype was detected only a few times. This chain joins TRBV4-1 and TRBJ2-3, with 8 bases fitting TRBD2. With V trimmed by 2 bases and J by 0 bases, 13 bases remained unmatched. The V gene's germline CDR1 is MGHRA and CDR2 YSYEKL. The CDR3 consists of 19 residues. The CDR3 sequence is CASSQRVDRAGDSTDTQYF. The CDR3 region has the DNA TGCGCCAGCAGCCAAAGGGTGGATAGAGCGGGGGACAGCACAGATACGCAGTATTTT.

Judged by abundance, this clonotype is medium-sized. The V gene is TRBV4-1, the J gene TRBJ2-3; 7 bases map to TRBD2. V dropped 4 bases and J dropped 2; count of bases not matched to a gene: 9. The length of the CDR3 is 16 residues. Germline V CDR1 and CDR2: MGHRA, YSYEKL. CDR3 nucleotide sequence: TGCGCCAGCAGCCCTTACACCGGGACTATCACAGATACGCAGTATTTT. Protein product: CASSPYTGTITDTQYF.

This sequence joins TRBV4-2 and TRBJ2-3, with 8 bases identical to TRBD2. The V segment lost 1 base and the J segment 2 bases; nucleotides outside the gene matches: 8. This CDR3 region has 17 residues. Germline loops: CDR1 LGHNA, CDR2 YNFKEQ. CDR3 in DNA: TGTGCCAGCAGCCAAGTCCTCAAGCGGGAGTTCACAGATACGCAGTATTTT. This codes for CASSQVLKREFTDTQYF.

The chain is built from TRBV18 and TRBJ2-1; D gene uncertain. Trimming took off 3 bases at V and 2 bases at J, with 5 bases between the two ends. Germline lookup yields CDR1 KGHSH and CDR2 LQKENI. This CDR3 comprises 13 residues. CDR3 sequence (DNA): TGTGCCAGCTCACCCTCGACCTACAATGAGCAGTTCTTC. It specifies CASSPSTYNEQFF. The full variable domain, its missing parts supplied by reference TRBV18 and TRBJ2-1, is NAGVMQNPRHLVRRRGQEARLRCSPMKGHSHVYWYRQLPEEGLKFMVYLQKENIIDESGMPKERFSAEFPKEGPSILRIQQVVRGDSAAYFCASSPSTYNEQFFGPGTRLTVL.

This clonotype showed up many times. This chain connects TRBV12-3 or TRBV12-4 to TRBJ2-5; the D gene is possibly TRBD2 (6 bases). Trimming shortened V by 6 bases and J by 5 bases, and 16 bases separated the two germline ends. CDR3 length: 14 amino acids. In DNA, the CDR3 is TGTGCCAGCAGACCCGCCGGGGGATCGGAGACCCAGTACTTC. Amino acids: CASRPAGGSETQYF.

This clonotype was picked up many times. The chain carries TRBV6-1 and TRBJ1-1, with a possible D match to TRBD1 (5 bases). The germline V gene encodes CDR1 MNHNS and CDR2 SASEGT. V dropped 3 bases and J dropped 3 bases, with 11 bases sitting between them. The CDR3 has 14 residues. As DNA, the CDR3 is TGTGCCAGCAGTGATAATGGGGCGGACACTGAAGCTTTCTTT. Protein product: CASSDNGADTEAFF.

The chain couples TRBV7-8 to TRBJ1-1; D might be TRBD1 (5 bases). Per the germline V gene, CDR1 is SGHVS and CDR2 is FQNEAQ. CDR3 size: 14 residues. V lost 5 bases and J 4 bases, leaving 14 bases between the germline ends. The CDR3 coding sequence is TGTGCCAGCAGCGCGTTCCAGGGAGGCACTGAAGCTTTCTTT. This codes for CASSAFQGGTEAFF.

This clonotype was detected ten times or more. The chain recombines TRBV2 with TRBJ2-5; D is ambiguous. V lost 2 bases to trimming and J lost 0 bases, with 4 bases between them. The CDR3 has 13 amino acids. Germline V gene data show CDR1 as SNHLY and CDR2 as FYNNEI. CDR3 in DNA: TGTGCCAGCAGTGAACTCCACCAAGAGACCCAGTACTTC. Amino acids: CASSELHQETQYF.

This clonotype was found many times. This chain connects TRBV7-6 to TRBJ1-2; possible D gene TRBD1, 6 bases. In germline, CDR1 is SGHVS, CDR2 FNYEAQ. Trimming removed 5 bases from V and 7 bases from J, with 26 bases in between. This CDR3 is 17 amino acids long. CDR3 in DNA: TGTGCCAGCAGCCCGATAACGCGGGGGGCGCTAGCAGGTGGCTACACCTTC. Amino acid sequence: CASSPITRGALAGGYTF.

This clonotype came up many times. The chain recombines TRBV12-3 or TRBV12-4 with TRBJ1-1; D gene ambiguous. With 3 bases removed from V and 4 bases from J, the gap between germline ends came to 15 bases. This CDR3 region has 15 residues. The DNA of the CDR3 is TGTGCCAGCAGTTTTAATGAGGATAGAAGCACTGAAGCTTTCTTT. It codes for CASSFNEDRSTEAFF.

The V gene is TRBV6-1, the J gene TRBJ2-7, with a possible D match to TRBD1 (6 bases). Germline-derived CDR1 and CDR2 are MNHNS and SASEGT. The CDR3 runs to 15 residues. V lost 7 bases and J lost 2, with 18 bases in between. The CDR3 reads CASTPGPGQTYEQYF. The CDR3 DNA follows: TGTGCCAGCACTCCAGGACCGGGACAAACCTACGAGCAGTACTTC.

This clonotype was counted at least ten times. This sequence joins TRBV12-3 or TRBV12-4 and TRBJ1-5; TRBD1 is a possible D gene (6 bases). V lost 5 bases to trimming and J lost 7 bases, with 9 bases between them. This CDR3 comprises 12 residues. The chain's CDR3 is CASSLRGQPQHF. CDR3 sequence (DNA): TGTGCCAGCAGTCTCAGGGGACAGCCCCAGCATTTT.

There are many counts of this clonotype. V usage is TRBV10-3 and J usage is TRBJ1-1; 10 bases align to TRBD1. CDR3 size: 13 residues. Germline CDR1 is ENHRY and CDR2 is SYGVKD. The trim removed 6 bases at V and 7 bases at J, leaving 5 bases unmatched. CDR3 DNA: TGTGCCATCAGAGGACAGGGGGACGGTGAAGCTTTCTTT. Its protein is CAIRGQGDGEAFF.

V and J are TRBV6-2 or TRBV6-3 and TRBJ1-1; D is possibly TRBD1 (6 bases). The V end lost 6 bases, the J end lost 1 base, and 9 bases lay between the germline ends. The germline V gene has CDR1 MNHEY and CDR2 SVGEGT. The CDR3 is 13 residues long. DNA for the CDR3: TGTGCCAGCAGAGGACAGAAGAACACTGAAGCTTTCTTT. This gives the protein CASRGQKNTEAFF.

The V gene is TRBV3-1, the J gene TRBJ2-1, with a possible D match to TRBD2 (8 bases). The germline V gene encodes CDR1 LGHDT and CDR2 YNNKEL (reference sequence). Trimming took off 2 bases at V and 0 bases at J, with 14 bases between the two ends. The length of the CDR3 is 17 residues. The CDR3 sequence is CASSQTRGDSSYNEQFF. As DNA, the CDR3 is TGTGCCAGCAGCCAAACGCGGGGGGACAGCTCCTACAATGAGCAGTTCTTC.

This clonotype was counted ten times or more. The chain joins TRBV7-2 to TRBJ2-1; 9 bases are a match to TRBD2. Losses at the gene ends were 6 bases for V and 10 bases for J; bases not matched to a gene: 10. From germline, CDR1 is SGHTA and CDR2 FQGNSA. The CDR3 is made up of 14 amino acids. The CDR3 protein is CASRPSSGRGEQFF. The DNA for the CDR3 is TGTGCCAGCAGGCCTAGTAGCGGGAGAGGGGAGCAGTTCTTC.